These 22 T cell receptor beta chains came from one sample sequenced in a study of cytomegalovirus exposure and HLA in healthy donors. The PCR ran on 60 Vbeta and 13 Jbeta primers. Sequencing used immunoSEQ multiplex PCR; TCRdb keeps in-frame clones, though not all of them. The sample lists approximately 220,000 clones; roughly 80% were seen once. The sample consisted of PBMCs. These receptors were obtained from a man younger than 40 in good health and CMV-seronegative.

This clone was observed a few times. The V call is TRBV9, the J call TRBJ1-1; D not certain. With 0 bases removed from V and 6 bases from J, the gap between germline ends came to 12 bases. The CDR3 extends over 14 amino acids. CDR1 is SGDLS and CDR2 is YYNGEE in the germline V gene. The CDR3: CASSVGSGRSEAFF. In DNA form, the CDR3 reads TGTGCCAGCAGCGTAGGATCAGGTAGGTCTGAAGCTTTCTTT.

This rearrangement joins TRBV7-9 to TRBJ1-2; D possibly corresponds to TRBD1 (6 bases). Trimming stripped 3 bases from V and 7 bases from J, with 15 bases between. CDR3 length: 14 amino acids. Germline V gives CDR1 SEHNR, CDR2 FQNEAQ (reference sequence). The CDR3 bases are TGTGCCAGCAGCTTTGGACAGTCCCCAGGTGGCTACACCTTC. Its protein product is CASSFGQSPGGYTF.

V and J are TRBV28 and TRBJ2-2; 9 positions agree with TRBD1. The CDR3 is 16 residues long. Germline loops: CDR1 MDHEN, CDR2 SYDVKM. The J segment lost 2 bases and the V segment lost 9 bases, leaving 10 bases of the junction unmatched. The CDR3 sequence is CASNRVGQGNTGELFF. In DNA, the CDR3 is TGTGCCAGTAATAGGGTGGGACAGGGTAACACCGGGGAGCTGTTTTTT.

This clone was detected only a few times. The chain joins TRBV2 to TRBJ1-6, with 10 bases identical to TRBD1. V trimming: 5 bases; J trimming: 5 bases; junction bases outside the gene matches: 12. The CDR3 is 18 amino acids. Germline loops: CDR1 SNHLY, CDR2 FYNNEI. CDR3 DNA sequence: TGTGCCAGCAGTACGGACAGGGGGATGACTCGGAATAATTCACCCCTCCACTTT. It codes for CASSTDRGMTRNNSPLHF.

CDR3 sequence: CASSLGDEKLFF. Here the CDR3 DNA reads TGTGCCAGCAGCTTAGGGGATGAAAAACTGTTTTTT. This chain uses TRBV5-4 with TRBJ1-4; the D gene is possibly TRBD1 (5 bases). Looked up from germline, CDR1 is SGHNT and CDR2 is YYREEE (reference sequence). The CDR3 extends over 12 amino acids. V dropped 2 bases and J dropped 6 bases, with 5 bases sitting between them.

This clone came up a few times. The chain recombines TRBV4-2 with TRBJ2-2; 13 bases align to TRBD2. Germline assignment: CDR1 LGHNA and CDR2 YNFKEQ. The CDR3 spans 18 residues. The V and J ends lost 4 bases and 0 bases, in that order; junction bases with no gene match: 5. DNA for the CDR3: TGTGCCAGCAGCCCGAGGACTAGCGGGGGCGCGAACACCGGGGAGCTGTTTTTT. Its translation is CASSPRTSGGANTGELFF.

This clone was counted once. V is TRBV7-9 and J is TRBJ1-1; D might be TRBD1 (6 bases). V lost 4 bases and J 1 base, leaving 13 bases between the germline ends. The CDR3 is 15 amino acids. Germline-derived CDR1 and CDR2 are SEHNR and FQNEAQ (reference sequence). The CDR3 is CASSSLTGSNTEAFF. The CDR3 region has the DNA TGTGCCAGCAGCTCACTGACAGGCTCGAACACTGAAGCTTTCTTT.

The gene calls are TRBV6-1 and TRBJ1-6, with D unclear. CDR3 length: 14 amino acids. Germline CDR1 MNHNS, CDR2 SASEGT. The CDR3 DNA reads TGTGCTAACGGGGAAAGCTCCTATAATTCACCCCTCCACTTT. As protein: CANGESSYNSPLHF.

This sequence joins TRBV27 and TRBJ1-5; weak D call: TRBD1 (5 bases). This CDR3 comprises 12 residues. From germline, CDR1 is MNHEY and CDR2 SMNVEV (reference sequence). Between the trimmed V and J ends, which lost 2 bases and 6 bases, there was a span of 5 bases. The CDR3 DNA is TGTGCCAGCAGTTTAAGGGGTCAGCCCCAGCATTTT. Its protein product is CASSLRGQPQHF.

The DNA for the CDR3 is TGTGCCAGCAGTTTGGCGGGTAATGAAAAACTGTTTTTT. It is translated as CASSLAGNEKLFF. J is TRBJ1-4 and V is TRBV27; no definite D call. From germline, CDR1 is MNHEY and CDR2 SMNVEV (reference sequence). Trimming removed 3 bases at V and 4 bases at J, with 6 bases between. The CDR3 sequence is 13 residues long. Combining the CDR3 with reference TRBV27 and TRBJ1-4 gives the whole variable domain EAQVTQNPRYLITVTGKKLTVTCSQNMNHEYMSWYRQDPGLGLRQIYYSMNVEVTDKGDVPEGYKVSRKEKRNFPLILESPSPNQTSLYFCASSLAGNEKLFFGSGTQLSVL.

The rearrangement uses TRBV9 and TRBJ2-3; 7 nucleotides align to TRBD1. The length of the CDR3 is 15 residues. V shed 4 bases and J 2 bases; nucleotides not matched to a gene: 7. CDR1 and CDR2 from the germline V gene are SGDLS and YYNGEE. CDR3 bases: TGTGCCAGCAGCTCGAGGGACAGCCACACAGATACGCAGTATTTT. It is translated as CASSSRDSHTDTQYF.

The J gene is TRBJ2-3, the V gene TRBV5-1; weak D call: TRBD1 (6 bases). V was shortened by 8 bases and J by 9 bases, with 16 bases between the two germline ends. CDR3 length: 12 amino acids. Germline CDR1 and CDR2: SGHRS and YFSETQ. The CDR3 DNA is TGCGCCAGTCTGACAGGTACCGGGACGCAGTATTTT. This encodes CASLTGTGTQYF.

The chain couples TRBV2 to TRBJ2-6, with 7 positions matching TRBD1. J lost 1 base, V lost 6 bases, and 6 bases had no gene match. Germline V CDR1 and CDR2: SNHLY, FYNNEI. CDR3 length equals 16 residues. CDR3 residues: CASRGTDFSGANVLTF. Here the CDR3 DNA reads TGTGCCAGCAGGGGGACAGACTTTTCTGGGGCCAACGTCCTGACTTTC.

This clone has just one count. The chain's CDR3 is CASSSRDREQQYF. In DNA form, the CDR3 reads TGTGCCAGCAGCTCCCGGGACAGGGAGCAGCAGTACTTC. The chain has TRBV11-3 and TRBJ2-7, with 9 positions matching TRBD1. Germline V gives CDR1 SGHNT, CDR2 YENEEA. The CDR3 is 13 amino acids. Trimming at V came to 4 bases and at J to 8 bases, leaving 6 bases not matched to a gene.

This clone came up a few times. The rearrangement joins TRBV5-1 to TRBJ2-7, with 11 bases identical to TRBD1. This CDR3 is 15 amino acids long. V lost 5 bases to trimming and J lost 5 bases; unmatched junction nucleotides: 9. CDR1 is SGHRS and CDR2 is YFSETQ in the germline V gene. The CDR3 protein is CASRREDRGLDEQYF. In nucleotides, the CDR3 is TGCGCCAGCAGGCGTGAGGACAGGGGGCTCGACGAGCAGTACTTC.

This sequence joins TRBV5-6 and TRBJ2-5; 12 positions match TRBD1. Germline V CDR1 and CDR2: SGHDT, YYEEEE. V shed 0 bases and J 13 bases; nucleotides not matched to a gene: 7. The CDR3 length is 14 residues. The CDR3 sequence is CASSLGAGTGGPYF. In DNA form, the CDR3 reads TGTGCCAGCAGCTTGGGAGCCGGGACAGGGGGCCCGTACTTC.

This chain uses TRBV4-1 with TRBJ1-2, with 7 positions matching TRBD1. V dropped 3 bases and J dropped 1; count of bases not matched to a gene: 5. The germline gives CDR1 MGHRA, CDR2 YSYEKL. This CDR3 comprises 15 residues. CDR3 nucleotides: TGCGCCAGCAGCCAGAGGGACAGCTTTAACTATGGCTACACCTTC. Residues: CASSQRDSFNYGYTF.

V usage is TRBV4-1 and J usage is TRBJ2-3; a weak D match, TRBD2 (6 bases). The V and J ends lost 5 bases and 0 bases respectively, with 15 bases between them. CDR1 and CDR2 (germline): MGHRA, YSYEKL. The CDR3 spans 16 residues. CDR3 sequence reads: CASSYAGDSSTDTQYF. DNA for the CDR3: TGCGCCAGCAGCTACGCCGGGGACTCTAGCACAGATACGCAGTATTTT.

The V call is TRBV6-5, the J call TRBJ1-5, with D uncertain. The V and J ends lost 0 bases and 9 bases respectively, with 12 bases between them. The CDR3 is made up of 14 amino acids. Germline CDR1 and CDR2: MNHEY and SVGAGI. The CDR3 DNA reads as TGTGCCAGCAGTTACTCGTACGGGGATCTGCCCCAGCATTTT. Translated: CASSYSYGDLPQHF.

With respect to this clone: The junction shows a germline mismatch at one end, possibly a read error. The chain uses TRBV5-1 and TRBJ1-5; no reliable D call. Germline values: CDR1 SGHRS, CDR2 YFSETQ. The CDR3 has 13 residues. CDR3 DNA: TGCGCCAGCAGCTTGGGAGGGCCCCAGCCCCGGCATTTT. Its translation is CASSLGGPQPRHF. Variable domain in full (rest from reference TRBV5-1 and TRBJ1-5): KAGVTQTPRYLIKTRGQQVTLSCSPISGHRSVSWYQQTPGQGLQFLFEYFSETQRNKGNFPGRFSGRQFSNSRSEMNVSTLELGDSALYLCASSLGGPQPRHFGDGTRLSIL.

The rearrangement joins TRBV6-6 to TRBJ2-7; the D gene is possibly TRBD2 (6 bases). The CDR3 is 15 amino acids. The V and J ends lost 3 bases and 1 base respectively, with 13 bases between them. From germline, CDR1 is MNHNY and CDR2 SVGAGI (reference sequence). CDR3: CASSYTGGRSYEQYF. CDR3 sequence (DNA): TGTGCCAGCAGTTATACCGGGGGTAGGTCCTACGAGCAGTACTTC.

This clone showed up just once. This chain uses TRBV7-3 with TRBJ2-1; perhaps TRBD2 as D (6 bases). The CDR3 contains 15 residues. V lost 0 bases and J 7 bases, leaving 13 bases between the germline ends. Germline V gene lookup returns CDR1 SGHTA and CDR2 FQGTGA. The chain's CDR3 is CASSLTGGVTNEQFF. The DNA of the CDR3 is TGTGCCAGCAGCTTAACGGGCGGGGTAACGAATGAGCAGTTCTTC.